Below, one TCR beta chain is given with its context. What it binds is not known. Profiling relied on immunoSEQ multiplex PCR, and the TCRdb table lists in-frame clones only, not all of them. The data hold roughly 150,000 clones, with about 88% observed a single time. Trimming left V 7 bases short and J 0 bases short, with 30 bases between. Germline loops: CDR1 SQVTM, CDR2 ANQGSEA. CDR3 length equals 19 residues. The sample belongs to a study of cytomegalovirus exposure and HLA in healthy donors. General study findings and limits: The study listed under 200 cytomegalovirus-associated TCR beta chains.

The donors formed part of the 120-subject validation cohort, distinct from the approximately 670-subject first cohort. The J gene is TRBJ2-5, the V gene TRBV29-1, with a weak D call TRBD1 (6 bases). The TCR sequence derives from a man aged 18 to 30 in good health and CMV-seronegative. Sequencing used PBMCs. The DNA of the CDR3 is TGCAGCGCCGAGGGGGTGGGAACGCGGGTTCAGAGGAACCAAGAGACCCAGTACTTC. Translating gives CSAEGVGTRVQRNQETQYF.